The clone carrying this T cell receptor (beta chain) occurred many times. This entry comes from a study of regulatory T cells in long-lasting Graves disease. Arm-PCR of CDR3 regions and iRepertoire HTBI primers were the basis on which TCR beta libraries were built. TCRdb independently ran MiXCR on the multiplex PCR reads; one entry per CDR3 protein. The sample has 560,000 or so distinct CDR3 sequences; about 16% are singletons. Described time point: newly diagnosed GD, antithyroid drugs for less than 3 months. Making the TCR library involved RNA that had been extracted from PBMCs. The data were also submitted as part of a second study, on T cells in Graves' hyperthyroidism and ophthalmopathy.

The sample was peripheral blood mononuclear cells (PBMCs), taken at new diagnosis, from a patient treated with antithyroid drugs. The TCR sequence derives from a man in his late teens or twenties with Graves disease.

The CDR3 sequence is CASSFGGRGAFF. Here the CDR3 DNA reads TGTGCCAGCAGCTTCGGGGGTAGGGGAGCTTTCTTT. The J gene is TRBJ1-1, the V gene TRBV7-9; the D gene is possibly TRBD1 (5 bases). Germline CDR1 reads SEHNR; CDR2 reads FQNEAQ (reference sequence). The CDR3 spans 12 residues. Trimming removed 3 bases from V and 10 bases from J, with 12 bases in between.